These 27 T cell receptor beta chains share one sample of origin, sequenced in a study of blood T cell repertoires in COVID-19. Clones were read by immunoSEQ multiplex PCR, and TCRdb kept only the in-frame ones, dropping some. The table lists some 100,000 clones, roughly 89% of them singletons. The specimen sequenced was peripheral blood. The receptors originated from a man between 65 and 85 years old with acute or convalescent COVID-19.

This chain connects TRBV18 to TRBJ2-1; D may be TRBD2 (6 bases). Germline assignment: CDR1 KGHSH and CDR2 LQKENI. The CDR3 has 14 amino acids. The V end lost 1 base, the J end lost 10 bases, and 14 bases lay between the germline ends. As DNA, the CDR3 is TGTGCCAGCTCACCACTAACGGGGGAGAGGGAGCAGTTCTTC. Encoded protein: CASSPLTGEREQFF.

The V call is TRBV9, the J call TRBJ1-4; 7 bases are a match to TRBD1. The CDR3 consists of 14 residues. CDR1 SGDLS and CDR2 YYNGEE come from the germline V gene. The V gene end was trimmed by 3 bases and the J gene end by 5 bases; junction bases not matched to a gene: 4. The chain's CDR3 is CASSEGQLNEKLFF. The CDR3 region has the DNA TGTGCCAGCAGCGAGGGACAGTTAAATGAAAAACTGTTTTTT.

This sequence joins TRBV4-3 and TRBJ2-7; the match to TRBD2 covers 10 bases. The J segment lost 6 bases and the V segment lost 4 bases, leaving 6 bases of the junction unmatched. The CDR3 sequence is 14 residues long. Germline assignment: CDR1 LGHNA and CDR2 YSLEER. CDR3: CASSPSGRGREQYF. In DNA, the CDR3 is TGCGCCAGCAGCCCAAGCGGGAGGGGACGCGAGCAGTACTTC.

The genes are TRBV9 and TRBJ2-3; 8 bases are shared with TRBD2. Germline V CDR1 and CDR2: SGDLS, YYNGEE. This CDR3 region has 16 residues. J was trimmed by 4 bases and V by 3 bases; bases with no gene match: 10. In DNA form, the CDR3 reads TGTGCCAGCAGCGCGGCCGGGACTAGTGGGGCAGATACGCAGTATTTT. It is translated as CASSAAGTSGADTQYF.

This rearrangement joins TRBV9 to TRBJ2-6; 13 bases line up with TRBD2. The CDR3 is 18 residues long. Germline V gives CDR1 SGDLS, CDR2 YYNGEE. After removal of 0 bases from V and 4 bases from J, the junction contained 4 bases not matched to a gene. CDR3 DNA: TGTGCCAGCAGCGTAGCTAGGACTAGCGGGAGCGGGGCCAACGTCCTGACTTTC. This gives the protein CASSVARTSGSGANVLTF.

The rearrangement uses TRBV19 and TRBJ1-2; 8 bases match TRBD1. In germline, CDR1 is LNHDA, CDR2 SQIVND (reference sequence). J lost 3 bases, V lost 3 bases, and 3 bases had no gene match. This CDR3 has 14 residues. CDR3 in amino acids: CASSMDRAYYGYTF. The CDR3, as DNA: TGTGCCAGTAGTATGGACAGGGCATACTATGGCTACACCTTC. The entire variable domain, with the rest obtained from reference TRBV19 and TRBJ1-2, is as follows: DGGITQSPKYLFRKEGQNVTLSCEQNLNHDAMYWYRQDPGQGLRLIYYSQIVNDFQKGDIAEGYSVSREKKESFPLTVTSAQKNPTAFYLCASSMDRAYYGYTFGSGTRLTVV.

The chain recombines TRBV6-6 with TRBJ2-1, with 9 bases fitting TRBD2. The germline gives CDR1 MNHNY, CDR2 SVGAGI (reference sequence). The CDR3 is 16 amino acids. J gave up 9 bases and V 2 bases, and 11 bases lay outside the gene matches. CDR3 in DNA: TGTGCCAGCAGTTACCCAGTTAGCGGGAGACATTCTGAGCAGTTCTTC. It specifies CASSYPVSGRHSEQFF.

The V and J genes are TRBV3-1 (or the pseudogene TRBV3-2) and TRBJ1-5; 9 bases are shared with TRBD1. Trimming took 2 bases from V and 7 from J; bases not matched to a gene: 6. This CDR3 comprises 15 residues. The germline CDR1 and CDR2 sequences are LGHDT and YNNKEL (reference sequence). The CDR3 region has the DNA TGTGCCAGCAGCCAACCGGACAGGGGCAGACAGCCCCAGCATTTT. Protein product: CASSQPDRGRQPQHF.

The sample holds one count of this clone. This chain uses TRBV4-3 with TRBJ1-2; 7 bases are a match to TRBD1. Trimming at V came to 3 bases and at J to 8 bases, leaving 9 bases not matched to a gene. Looked up from germline, CDR1 is LGHNA and CDR2 is YSLEER. The CDR3 runs to 14 residues. CDR3 nucleotide sequence: TGCGCCAGCAGCCAGACGCGACAGGGCGGGGGCTACACCTTC. Translation: CASSQTRQGGGYTF.

The chain has TRBV7-9 and TRBJ1-1; D unresolved. There are 12 residues in the CDR3. CDR1 and CDR2 from the germline V gene are SEHNR and FQNEAQ (reference sequence). V was clipped by 5 bases and J by 2 bases, with 6 bases between them. CDR3 sequence: CASSNTNTEAFF. CDR3 in DNA: TGTGCCAGCAGCAATACTAACACTGAAGCTTTCTTT. The full variable domain, in which reference TRBV7-9 and TRBJ1-1 provide the parts outside the CDR3, is DTGVSQNPRHKITKRGQNVTFRCDPISEHNRLYWYRQTLGQGPEFLTYFQNEAQLEKSRLLSDRFSAERPKGSFSTLEIQRTEQGDSAMYLCASSNTNTEAFFGQGTRLTVV.

This clone was seen once. This sequence joins TRBV25-1 and TRBJ1-2; possible D gene TRBD1, 5 bases. The CDR3 covers 15 residues. Germline V gene sequence: CDR1 MGHDK, CDR2 SYGVNS. V lost 6 bases, J lost 0 bases, and 14 bases lay in between. The CDR3, as DNA: TGTGCCAGCAGGCCTACAGGTTACGCTAACTATGGCTACACCTTC. Its protein product is CASRPTGYANYGYTF.

V and J are TRBV2 and TRBJ2-7; 8 bases line up with TRBD1. Per the germline V gene, CDR1 is SNHLY and CDR2 is FYNNEI. The CDR3 spans 15 residues. V dropped 1 base and J dropped 3; count of bases not matched to a gene: 5. This CDR3 reads CASSEVDRGGYEQYF. The CDR3 DNA reads as TGTGCCAGCAGTGAAGTAGACAGGGGAGGCTACGAGCAGTACTTC.

The chain is built from TRBV7-2 and TRBJ1-4, with a tentative D call TRBD1 (5 bases). CDR1 is SGHTA, CDR2 FQGNSA, per germline. The CDR3 runs 13 residues. Trimming removed 8 bases at V and 5 bases at J, with 12 bases between. In DNA, the CDR3 is TGTGCCAGCGCCGGGGGAAGGAATGAAAAACTGTTTTTT. This encodes CASAGGRNEKLFF. Looking up the rest from reference TRBV7-2 and TRBJ1-4 gives the full variable domain: GAGVSQSPSNKVTEKGKDVELRCDPISGHTALYWYRQSLGQGLEFLIYFQGNSAPDKSGLPSDRFSAERTGGSVSTLTIQRTQQEDSAVYLCASAGGRNEKLFFGSGTQLSVL.

The V call is TRBV2, the J call TRBJ1-5, with D hard to call. V was pared by 6 bases and J by 1 base, with 13 bases between. CDR1 SNHLY and CDR2 FYNNEI come from the germline V gene. CDR3 length: 15 residues. The CDR3 sequence: CASRNNDNSNQPQHF. In DNA, the CDR3 is TGTGCCAGCAGAAACAACGACAACAGCAATCAGCCCCAGCATTTT.

This clone was counted once. The chain recombines TRBV2 with TRBJ2-2, with 12 bases aligning to TRBD2. From germline, CDR1 is SNHLY and CDR2 FYNNEI. The CDR3 runs 15 residues. The V and J ends lost 7 bases and 7 bases, in that order; junction bases with no gene match: 7. CDR3 nucleotides: TGTGCCAGCACTAGCGGGAGGGCAGAGGGCGGGGAGCTGTTTTTT. Amino acid sequence: CASTSGRAEGGELFF.

The V call is TRBV5-6, the J call TRBJ2-1; possibly TRBD1 for D (6 bases). The CDR3 sequence is 16 residues long. Germline values: CDR1 SGHDT, CDR2 YYEEEE. The V and J ends lost 2 bases and 5 bases respectively, with 17 bases between them. The CDR3 loop reads CASSFGTGWSNNEQFF. CDR3 in DNA: TGTGCCAGCAGCTTTGGAACAGGGTGGTCAAACAATGAGCAGTTCTTC. Full variable domain (outside the CDR3, taken from reference TRBV5-6 and TRBJ2-1): DAGVTQSPTHLIKTRGQQVTLRCSPKSGHDTVSWYQQALGQGPQFIFQYYEEEERQRGNFPDRFSGHQFPNYSSELNVNALLLGDSALYLCASSFGTGWSNNEQFFGPGTRLTVL.

The chain recombines TRBV5-1 with TRBJ2-4, with 8 bases fitting TRBD1. V lost 3 bases and J lost 4; bases outside the gene matches: 3. Germline V gene data show CDR1 as SGHRS and CDR2 as YFSETQ. This CDR3 spans 14 amino acids. CDR3: CASSYGDRKNIQYF. The CDR3 region has the DNA TGCGCCAGCAGCTACGGGGACAGGAAAAACATTCAGTACTTC.

The chain uses TRBV6-5 and TRBJ1-5; a possible D gene is TRBD1 (5 bases). Trimming shortened V by 6 bases and J by 4 bases, and 13 bases separated the two germline ends. Germline-derived CDR1 and CDR2 are MNHEY and SVGAGI. This CDR3 contains 14 residues. CDR3 amino acids: CASSLLGGNQPQHF. The CDR3, as DNA: TGTGCCAGCAGCCTTCTGGGGGGGAATCAGCCCCAGCATTTT.

This chain uses TRBV3-1 (or the pseudogene TRBV3-2) with TRBJ1-1; 7 bases are shared with TRBD1. V was pared by 0 bases and J by 10 bases, with 5 bases of the junction left unmatched. Germline CDR1 is LGHDT and CDR2 is YNNKEL (reference sequence). The CDR3 covers 13 residues. The DNA for the CDR3 is TGTGCCAGCAGCCAAGAACAGTACAGGGGAGCTTTCTTT. This codes for CASSQEQYRGAFF.

The genes are TRBV27 and TRBJ1-1; D perhaps matches TRBD1 (5 bases). V was shortened by 6 bases and J by 1 base, with 15 bases between the two germline ends. Germline V CDR1 and CDR2: MNHEY, SMNVEV (reference sequence). This CDR3 is 15 amino acids long. CDR3 protein: CASSLSGIGNTEAFF. DNA for the CDR3: TGTGCCAGCAGCCTCTCAGGGATAGGGAACACTGAAGCTTTCTTT.

This chain uses TRBV6-1 with TRBJ1-5, with TRBD1 matching over 10 bases. After removal of 3 bases from V and 7 bases from J, the junction contained 6 bases not matched to a gene. Germline values: CDR1 MNHNS, CDR2 SASEGT. The CDR3 is 15 amino acids. The CDR3 bases are TGTGCCAGCAGTGAGGGGGGGACAGGGGCGCAGCCCCAGCATTTT. It encodes CASSEGGTGAQPQHF.

V is TRBV7-2 and J is TRBJ2-1, with TRBD2 matching 9 bases. Looked up from germline, CDR1 is SGHTA and CDR2 is FQGNSA. The CDR3 runs to 15 residues. V was clipped by 1 base and J by 2 bases; unmatched bases: 0. CDR3 residues: CASSLGGGAYNEQFF. The CDR3 DNA is TGTGCCAGCAGCTTAGGCGGGGGGGCCTACAATGAGCAGTTCTTC.

J is TRBJ2-7 and V is TRBV19; weak D call: TRBD2 (6 bases). V gave up 5 bases and J gave up 4 bases, with 15 bases separating them. Germline CDR1 is LNHDA and CDR2 is SQIVND (reference sequence). The CDR3 spans 14 residues. CDR3: CASSFGLKQYEQYF. CDR3 in DNA: TGTGCCAGTAGTTTTGGACTAAAACAATACGAGCAGTACTTC.

Written as DNA, the CDR3 is TGTGCCAGCAGTATCGACAGGGCCTCTGGAAACACCATATATTTT. Its protein is CASSIDRASGNTIYF. The genes are TRBV2 and TRBJ1-3, with 7 bases lining up with TRBD1. This CDR3 has 15 residues. V shed 5 bases, J shed 0 bases, and the junction held 4 bases outside the gene matches. Germline V gene sequence: CDR1 SNHLY, CDR2 FYNNEI.

The genes are TRBV5-6 and TRBJ1-2; no definite D call. The CDR3 covers 15 residues. With 3 bases removed from V and 4 bases from J, the gap between germline ends came to 16 bases. Germline CDR1 reads SGHDT; CDR2 reads YYEEEE. CDR3 sequence (DNA): TGTGCCAGCAGCTCAACCGCAGCGCACACCTATGGCTACACCTTC. Residues: CASSSTAAHTYGYTF.

The rearrangement links TRBV7-3 to TRBJ2-6; possible D gene TRBD1, 6 bases. The germline gives CDR1 SGHTA, CDR2 FQGTGA. V lost 6 bases, J lost 0 bases, and 12 bases lay in between. This CDR3 region has 16 residues. The CDR3 region has the DNA TGTGCCAGCAGAAAGGACAGTTTCTCTGGGGCCAACGTCCTGACTTTC. This encodes CASRKDSFSGANVLTF.

The chain carries TRBV9 and TRBJ2-3, with 10 bases identical to TRBD2. The CDR3 has 17 amino acids. Trimming at V came to 0 bases and at J to 6 bases, leaving 10 bases not matched to a gene. Germline loops: CDR1 SGDLS, CDR2 YYNGEE. The CDR3: CASSVGVAGGYTDTQYF. The CDR3 DNA sequence: TGTGCCAGCAGCGTAGGGGTAGCGGGAGGATACACGGATACGCAGTATTTT. Full variable domain (rest looked up from reference TRBV9 and TRBJ2-3): DSGVTQTPKHLITATGQRVTLRCSPRSGDLSVYWYQQSLDQGLQFLIQYYNGEERAKGNILERFSAQQFPDLHSELNLSSLELGDSALYFCASSVGVAGGYTDTQYFGPGTRLTVL.